What follows are 5 T cell receptor beta chains derived from one specimen sequenced in a study of PD-1 blockade in mismatch repair-deficient tumors. The method was immunoSEQ multiplex PCR; TCRdb's version includes in-frame clones alone and lacks a portion of them. The sample consists of roughly 120,000 clones, roughly 90% of them appearing once. Material: peripheral blood, obtained approximately 69 weeks after starting pembrolizumab. These receptors came from an adult with mismatch repair-deficient cancer.

V is TRBV6-6 and J is TRBJ2-2; D unresolved. This CDR3 is 13 amino acids long. Germline V lookup: CDR1 MNHNY, CDR2 SVGAGI (reference sequence). V lost 6 bases, J lost 4 bases, and 9 bases lay in between. The CDR3: CASRVGSTGELFF. CDR3 DNA sequence: TGTGCCAGCAGAGTAGGATCCACCGGGGAGCTGTTTTTT.

The V gene is TRBV10-3, the J gene TRBJ2-7; 7 nucleotides line up with TRBD1. V gave up 4 bases and J gave up 3 bases; unmatched junction bases: 3. This CDR3 contains 13 residues. Germline CDR1 ENHRY, CDR2 SYGVKD. CDR3 sequence: CAISVGQLYEQYF. CDR3 nucleotide sequence: TGTGCCATCAGTGTGGGACAGCTCTACGAGCAGTACTTC.

CDR3 DNA: TGTGCCAGCAGCGTAGGTGGCAGGGCGGGGGAGACCCAGTACTTC. This gives the protein CASSVGGRAGETQYF. The rearrangement uses TRBV9 and TRBJ2-5; D possibly corresponds to TRBD2 (6 bases). There are 15 residues in the CDR3. Trimming removed 0 bases from V and 5 bases from J, with 14 bases in between. Germline V gives CDR1 SGDLS, CDR2 YYNGEE.

The CDR3 is CASSQDRLLASGYTGELFF. The CDR3 DNA reads as TGTGCCAGCAGCCAAGATCGTCTGTTGGCTAGCGGGTACACCGGGGAGCTGTTTTTT. J is TRBJ2-2 and V is TRBV4-2; 8 bases fit TRBD2. Trimming at V came to 0 bases and at J to 3 bases, leaving 12 bases not matched to a gene. Germline V CDR1 and CDR2: LGHNA, YNFKEQ. This CDR3 is 19 amino acids long.

This chain joins TRBV29-1 and TRBJ2-5; D gene unclear. The CDR3 contains 11 residues. The V end was cut by 2 bases, the J end by 7 bases, with 8 bases between. The germline V gene has CDR1 SQVTM and CDR2 ANQGSEA. In DNA form, the CDR3 reads TGCAGCGTTGAATTCGGTGGGACCCAGTACTTC. Protein product: CSVEFGGTQYF.